Listed below are T cell receptor beta chains from one sample, sequenced in a study of blood T cell repertoires in COVID-19. TCRdb's copy holds only in-frame clones and misses some; the assay was immunoSEQ multiplex PCR. This table holds 200,000 to 250,000 clones, nearly 90% found once. Material: peripheral blood. The receptors originated from a woman in her late teens or twenties who had recovered from COVID-19. Each CDR3 is given with its conserved first and last residue. The D gene is left open where the match is weak. Rows may omit the clone size; those that give it use once, few, many or a size class.

V,size,D,J,length,DNA,CDR3
TRBV30,NA,TRBD2,TRBJ2-1,17,TGTGCCTGGGACCCCCTACTAGCGGGAGCTTCCTACAATGAGCAGTTCTTC,CAWDPLLAGASYNEQFF
TRBV7-9,NA,NA,TRBJ2-7,13,TGTGCCAGCAGCTTTGCCGGCCCGAGCGGCGACTTATTC,CASSFAGPSGDLF
TRBV12-2,NA,NA,TRBJ2-7,12,TGTGCAAGTCGCTTAGGTCCCAAATTCGGGGACTTC,CASRLGPKFGDF
TRBV5-4,NA,TRBD2,TRBJ2-1,16,TGTGCCAGCAGCTTTCGTACTAGCGGGATAGTCGATGAGCAGTTCTTC,CASSFRTSGIVDEQFF
TRBV2,NA,TRBD1,TRBJ1-5,14,TGTGCCAGCAGTGTGGACAGGGGTGGCCAGCCCCAGCATTTT,CASSVDRGGQPQHF
TRBV9,NA,NA,TRBJ2-3,14,TGTGCCAGCAGCTCCCACCCGGGTTCAGATACGCAGTATTTT,CASSSHPGSDTQYF
TRBV5-1,once,NA,TRBJ2-2,15,TGCGCCAGCAGCTTGGGGGACTCGCACACCGGGGAGCTGTTTTTT,CASSLGDSHTGELFF
TRBV18,once,NA,TRBJ1-1,12,TGTGCCAGCTCTCGGAGGGAAACTGAAGCTTTCTTT,CASSRRETEAFF
TRBV19,NA,TRBD1,TRBJ1-5,13,TGTGCCACCAGACAGGGGACAAATCAGCCCCAGCATTTT,CATRQGTNQPQHF
TRBV19,NA,NA,TRBJ1-6,15,TGTGCCAGTAGTATAGGCGGGGTATATAATTCACCCCTCCACTTT,CASSIGGVYNSPLHF
TRBV3-1/TRBV3-2,NA,NA,TRBJ1-3,15,TGTGCCAGCAGTACACCGGGACAAGTTGCGCACACCATATATTTT,CASSTPGQVAHTIYF
TRBV19,once,NA,TRBJ1-2,14,TGTGCCAGTAGTCACGGTGTAGGGGAATTTGGCTACACCTTC,CASSHGVGEFGYTF
TRBV29-1,NA,TRBD2,TRBJ2-5,15,TGCAGCGTTACGGGGACTAGCGGGTCTCAAGAGACCCAGTACTTC,CSVTGTSGSQETQYF
TRBV5-1,once,NA,TRBJ2-7,14,TGCGCCAGCAGCTCGGTTCCAGGGTTGGACGAGCAGTACTTC,CASSSVPGLDEQYF